This TCR beta chain was identified during a study of shared clonotypes between healthy human individuals. Regarding the study as a whole: Only blood samples were collected, and tissue repertoires likely differ.

On this clone: As yet, its antigen is unknown.

The CDR3 contains 15 residues. The V and J ends lost 0 bases and 1 base, in that order; junction bases with no gene match: 3. CDR1 is SGDLS and CDR2 is YYNGEE in the germline V gene. The assay ran at deep level. TCRdb's table, derived via immunoSEQ multiplex PCR, lists solely in-frame clones and lacks some. Of about 470,000 clones detected, about 85% appear once; the ten largest clones hold 13%. Adult Caucasians living in Nashville, Tennessee made up all of the donors. Unsorted samples, those not sorted, used approximately 88 million PBMCs for genomic DNA. The origin of this receptor is a woman aged 35 to 49 in good health. Some clones in this sample may be carry-over from other donors' samples. Sequenced: PBMCs. The gene calls are TRBV9 and TRBJ1-1; 7 positions agree with TRBD1. CDR3 amino acids: CASSVGGQPNTEAFF. The DNA for the CDR3 is TGTGCCAGCAGCGTAGGGGGACAGCCGAACACTGAAGCTTTCTTT. The variable domain in full, with the rest retrieved from reference TRBV9 and TRBJ1-1, is DSGVTQTPKHLITATGQRVTLRCSPRSGDLSVYWYQQSLDQGLQFLIQYYNGEERAKGNILERFSAQQFPDLHSELNLSSLELGDSALYFCASSVGGQPNTEAFFGQGTRLTVV.